This TCR beta chain comes out of a study of T cell responses to AZD1222 COVID-19 vaccine. This CDR3 spans 19 amino acids. Germline V lookup: CDR1 SGHDN, CDR2 FVKESK. V dropped 0 bases and J dropped 4 bases, with 21 bases sitting between them. The data were produced by immunoSEQ multiplex PCR, yet TCRdb's version contains in-frame clones alone and is incomplete. The sample lists about 140,000 clones, 80% to 95% occurring once. V usage is TRBV14 and J usage is TRBJ2-2, with D perhaps matching TRBD1 or TRBD2 (6 bases each). The source of this sequence is an adult who received the AZD1222 COVID-19 vaccine. This material consisted of peripheral blood, taken 28 days after the second AZD1222 dose. Here the CDR3 DNA reads TGTGCCAGCAGCCAAGAGAGGGGGGATCAGGGCTTTCGCACCGGGGAGCTGTTTTTT. Amino acids: CASSQERGDQGFRTGELFF. Filled out from reference TRBV14 and TRBJ2-2, the complete variable domain reads EAGVTQFPSHSVIEKGQTVTLRCDPISGHDNLYWYRRVMGKEIKFLLHFVKESKQDESGMPNNRFLAERTGGTYSTLKVQPAELEDSGVYFCASSQERGDQGFRTGELFFGEGSRLTVL.